Each of the 23 T cell receptor beta chains below was sequenced from the same sample in a study of beta chain features in type 1 diabetes (dated by TCRdb to 2017 to 2018). Library preparation used the immunoSEQ multiplex PCR assay. The High Capacity cDNA Reverse Transcription Kit was used to reverse transcribe all of the isolated RNA, meaning that expressed TCRB transcripts were what got sequenced. In TCRdb, the immuneACCESS table is reduced to in-frame sequences with V and J assigned. These tables do not hold every clone; where another copy was compared, an unresolved V gene accounts for under half, and the others remain unexplained. This sample is represented by more than 60,000 clones; roughly three fifths of them were singletons. The ten largest account for about 2.2% of the sample. Sequenced: Tregs from blood. According to the study, the label for this sample's cell subset or site signals: regulatory CD4+ T cells. Source of these receptors: a woman aged 18-29 years in good health.

The CDR3 DNA sequence: TGTGCCAGTAGTATCTCCAGGCAGGGCAATCAGCCCCAGCATTTT. Protein: CASSISRQGNQPQHF. J is TRBJ1-5 and V is TRBV19, with no clear D. V lost 3 bases and J 2 bases, leaving 11 bases between the germline ends. This CDR3 is 15 amino acids long. Germline-derived CDR1 and CDR2 are LNHDA and SQIVND (reference sequence). The entire variable domain, with the rest obtained from reference TRBV19 and TRBJ1-5, is as follows: DGGITQSPKYLFRKEGQNVTLSCEQNLNHDAMYWYRQDPGQGLRLIYYSQIVNDFQKGDIAEGYSVSREKKESFPLTVTSAQKNPTAFYLCASSISRQGNQPQHFGDGTRLSIL.

This rearrangement joins TRBV14 to TRBJ2-5, with 14 bases identical to TRBD2. CDR1 and CDR2 (germline): SGHDN, FVKESK. The CDR3 is made up of 15 amino acids. Trimming took 5 bases from V and 4 from J; bases not matched to a gene: 3. CDR3 residues: CASSYGTSGGETQYF. The CDR3 region has the DNA TGTGCCAGCAGCTATGGGACTAGCGGGGGAGAGACCCAGTACTTC.

The chain employs TRBV27 and TRBJ2-2; 8 bases fit TRBD1. CDR3 length: 16 residues. Germline V CDR1 and CDR2: MNHEY, SMNVEV (reference sequence). V was clipped by 7 bases and J by 5 bases; unmatched bases: 12. In DNA form, the CDR3 reads TGTGCCAGCACCCCAAGGGCAGGGGGCGATACCGGGGAGCTGTTTTTT. Residues: CASTPRAGGDTGELFF.

The chain joins TRBV5-1 to TRBJ2-7, with D perhaps TRBD2 (5 bases). From germline, CDR1 is SGHRS and CDR2 YFSETQ. The V end was cut by 0 bases, the J end by 7 bases, with 11 bases between. The CDR3 contains 13 residues. CDR3 bases: TGCGCCAGCAGCTTGGATGGTGCGGGTGAGCAGTACTTC. Protein sequence: CASSLDGAGEQYF.

The chain recombines TRBV7-9 with TRBJ2-7; 8 nucleotides match TRBD2. Unmatched junction bases numbered 6, after V lost 6 bases and J lost 2 bases. Looked up from germline, CDR1 is SEHNR and CDR2 is FQNEAQ (reference sequence). This CDR3 is 14 amino acids long. CDR3 bases: TGTGCCAGCAGGCATTCGGGGGGGGCCTACGAGCAGTACTTC. Protein sequence: CASRHSGGAYEQYF.

This clone has just a few counts. The chain has TRBV19 and TRBJ2-5; no clear D. The J call is in doubt because the DNA end fits TRBJ2-7 better. Germline V gives CDR1 LNHDA, CDR2 SQIVND (reference sequence). The CDR3 is made up of 11 amino acids. The CDR3 DNA reads as TGTGCCAGCCGTTCGCCCTACGAGCAGTACTTC. It is translated as CASRSPYEQYF.

This clone was picked up many times. This CDR3 is also generated by other DNA sequences in the sample. The chain employs TRBV7-2 and TRBJ2-6; no definite D call. There are 13 residues in the CDR3. Germline V gene lookup returns CDR1 SGHTA and CDR2 FQGNSA. V lost 3 bases, J lost 2 bases, and 2 bases lay in between. The CDR3 nucleotides are TGTGCCAGCAGCTTCGCTGGGGCCAACGTCCTGACTTTC. Translating it yields CASSFAGANVLTF.

The chain couples TRBV25-1 to TRBJ2-7; 7 bases fit TRBD1. This CDR3 has 13 residues. Germline lookup yields CDR1 MGHDK and CDR2 SYGVNS. V shed 4 bases and J 3 bases; nucleotides not matched to a gene: 3. The CDR3 nucleotides are TGTGCCAGCAGTGTTACAGGGGACTACGAGCAGTACTTC. Amino acid sequence: CASSVTGDYEQYF.

The chain has TRBV7-9 and TRBJ1-2; D is undetermined. Per the germline V gene, CDR1 is SEHNR and CDR2 is FQNEAQ (reference sequence). V lost 0 bases, J lost 0 bases, and 11 bases lay in between. The length of the CDR3 is 16 residues. The CDR3 coding sequence is TGTGCCAGCAGCTTAGCGGCGGATTACACTAACTATGGCTACACCTTC. Its protein product is CASSLAADYTNYGYTF.

This clone was observed a handful of times. This chain links TRBV5-1 with TRBJ1-1, with TRBD1 matching over 11 bases. Germline assignment: CDR1 SGHRS and CDR2 YFSETQ. The CDR3 extends over 15 amino acids. The V gene end was trimmed by 4 bases and the J gene end by 4 bases; junction bases not matched to a gene: 6. This chain's CDR3 is CASSPGQGAGTEAFF. In DNA, the CDR3 is TGCGCCAGCAGCCCAGGACAGGGGGCGGGCACTGAAGCTTTCTTT.

The chain joins TRBV7-9 to TRBJ1-4, with 7 nucleotides matching TRBD1. The trim removed 5 bases at V and 7 bases at J, leaving 7 bases unmatched. CDR3 size: 14 residues. Germline loops: CDR1 SEHNR, CDR2 FQNEAQ (reference sequence). The CDR3 sequence is CASSTPGGSEKLFF. The CDR3 DNA follows: TGTGCCAGCAGCACCCCAGGGGGGAGTGAAAAACTGTTTTTT.

The V and J genes are TRBV29-1 and TRBJ2-5, with no clear D. Trimming removed 4 bases at V and 0 bases at J, with 9 bases between. This CDR3 contains 13 residues. In germline, CDR1 is SQVTM, CDR2 ANQGSEA. CDR3 sequence (DNA): TGCAGCGTTGCGCGGTCGGACCAAGAGACCCAGTACTTC. Protein sequence: CSVARSDQETQYF. Together with reference TRBV29-1 and TRBJ2-5, the CDR3 gives the full variable domain: SAVISQKPSRDICQRGTSLTIQCQVDSQVTMMFWYRQQPGQSLTLIATANQGSEATYESGFVIDKFPISRPNLTFSTLTVSNMSPEDSSIYLCSVARSDQETQYFGPGTRLLVL.

This rearrangement joins TRBV18 to TRBJ2-7; D is uncertain. Looked up from germline, CDR1 is KGHSH and CDR2 is LQKENI. Trimming left V 0 bases short and J 2 bases short, with 8 bases between. The CDR3 is made up of 14 amino acids. The CDR3 spells CASSPPYTAYEQYF. In DNA form, the CDR3 reads TGTGCCAGCTCACCACCTTACACAGCCTACGAGCAGTACTTC.

The DNA for the CDR3 is TGCGCCAGCAGCTTCGGACTGGAATACAATGAGCAGTTCTTC. Translating gives CASSFGLEYNEQFF. The chain links TRBV5-1 to TRBJ2-1; a weak D match, TRBD2 (5 bases). CDR1 is SGHRS, CDR2 YFSETQ, per germline. This CDR3 spans 14 amino acids. V was clipped by 2 bases and J by 4 bases, with 10 bases between them.

This sequence joins TRBV5-1 and TRBJ1-2; D gene unclear. With 1 base removed from V and 2 bases from J, the gap between germline ends came to 6 bases. From germline, CDR1 is SGHRS and CDR2 YFSETQ. This CDR3 comprises 13 residues. CDR3 sequence reads: CASSLPFNYGYTF. CDR3 bases: TGCGCCAGCAGCTTGCCTTTCAACTATGGCTACACCTTC.

In its sample, this clone was seen a few times. The gene calls are TRBV10-3 and TRBJ1-4; TRBD1 matches at 9 bases. CDR1 is ENHRY and CDR2 is SYGVKD in the germline V gene. This CDR3 is built from 15 residues. Unmatched junction bases numbered 3, after V lost 2 bases and J lost 5 bases. CDR3 sequence: CAISERGQGNEKLFF. The CDR3, as DNA: TGTGCCATCAGTGAGAGAGGACAGGGGAATGAAAAACTGTTTTTT.

The rearrangement uses TRBV7-9 and TRBJ2-2, with D tentatively TRBD2 (6 bases). Germline CDR1 is SEHNR and CDR2 is FQNEAQ (reference sequence). V was pared by 3 bases and J by 6 bases, with 8 bases between. The CDR3 has 13 amino acids. CDR3 protein: CASSFGGSGELFF. CDR3 sequence (DNA): TGTGCCAGCAGCTTCGGGGGTTCCGGGGAGCTGTTTTTT.

This clone was found a few times. The chain carries TRBV7-9 and TRBJ2-5, with TRBD2 matching over 8 bases. The CDR3 runs 15 residues. Germline-derived CDR1 and CDR2 are SEHNR and FQNEAQ (reference sequence). V was pared by 5 bases and J by 0 bases, with 5 bases of the junction left unmatched. The CDR3 here is CASSRRGGDQETQYF. CDR3 coding DNA: TGTGCCAGCAGCCGACGGGGGGGGGACCAAGAGACCCAGTACTTC.

V is TRBV5-1 and J is TRBJ1-2; D is ambiguous. Trimming pared 4 bases from V and 2 bases from J, leaving 12 bases between. This CDR3 has 14 residues. Looked up from germline, CDR1 is SGHRS and CDR2 is YFSETQ. In DNA, the CDR3 is TGCGCCAGCAGCCCAACTGCGGAAAACTATGGCTACACCTTC. Encoded protein: CASSPTAENYGYTF.

The chain recombines TRBV6-6 with TRBJ2-7; possible D gene TRBD1, 6 bases. The CDR3 sequence is 10 residues long. V was clipped by 6 bases and J by 7 bases, with 7 bases between them. Germline CDR1 and CDR2: MNHNY and SVGAGI (reference sequence). The CDR3 DNA reads TGTGCCAGCAGCCAGGGGGAGCAGTACTTC. It is translated as CASSQGEQYF.

The CDR3 sequence is CASSPGAGGAYEQYF. The CDR3 DNA follows: TGTGCCAGCTCACCAGGAGCGGGAGGAGCCTACGAGCAGTACTTC. The chain links TRBV18 to TRBJ2-7; 9 bases are a match to TRBD2. V was pared by 2 bases and J by 2 bases, with 4 bases of the junction left unmatched. The germline V gene has CDR1 KGHSH and CDR2 LQKENI. The CDR3 is 15 residues long.

The chain is built from TRBV7-2 and TRBJ1-2; 7 bases align to TRBD1. The junction had 10 bases not matched to a gene; V was cut back by 3 bases and J by 0 bases. The CDR3 sequence is 17 residues long. Germline lookup yields CDR1 SGHTA and CDR2 FQGNSA. The CDR3 DNA reads TGTGCCAGCAGCTTCCGGGACAGTAGACCTGCTAACTATGGCTACACCTTC. Protein: CASSFRDSRPANYGYTF.

The sample holds a few counts of this clone. The chain carries TRBV23-1 and TRBJ2-7; 9 positions agree with TRBD1. TRBV23-1 qualifies as an ORF whose function is uncertain. V was clipped by 6 bases and J by 1 base; unmatched bases: 7. CDR3 size: 15 residues. CDR3 amino acids: CASRIRQGESYEQYF. For the CDR3, the DNA is TGCGCCAGCAGGATTAGACAGGGGGAGTCCTACGAGCAGTACTTC.